Described below is a single TCR beta chain sequence and its context. The entry originates in a study of identical twins. Trimming stripped 4 bases from V and 4 bases from J, with 13 bases between. CDR1 is KGHDR, CDR2 SFDVKD, per germline. This CDR3 spans 15 amino acids. Each CDR3 protein gets one entry after TCRdb re-called the 5' RACE reads with MiXCR. This repertoire shows nearly 650,000 distinct CDR3 sequences, around 7.4% found once; its top ten account for roughly 1.6%. This sample also appeared in a second study, on yellow fever vaccine responses in identical twins.

The specimen sequenced was PBMCs. The chain has TRBV24-1 and TRBJ2-1; the D gene is possibly TRBD2 (7 bases). This TCR was recovered from a woman between 18 and 29 years old in good health. The CDR3 is CATSETGRGYNEQFF. The CDR3 DNA reads TGTGCCACCAGTGAAACAGGGAGGGGATACAATGAGCAGTTCTTC.